Described below is a single TCR beta chain sequence and its context. The data are from a study of OX40 agonist ivuxolimab in advanced cancers. Profiling relied on immunoSEQ multiplex PCR, and the TCRdb table lists in-frame clones only, not all of them. The data show approximately 35,000 clones, with more than 60% seen just once and about a tenth held by the top ten. There are 14 residues in the CDR3. Trimming took off 0 bases at V and 1 base at J, with 5 bases between the two ends. CDR1 and CDR2 (germline): SGHKS, YYEKEE (reference sequence). This receptor was identified in an adult with an advanced solid tumor such as melanoma, head and neck, liver or kidney cancer. Source: CD4+ or CD8+ T cells sorted from blood, taken in a trial of the OX40 agonist ivuxolimab. The chain carries TRBV5-5 and TRBJ2-1, with D hard to call. CDR3 protein: CASSLELSYNEQFF. CDR3 bases: TGTGCCAGCAGCTTGGAACTATCCTACAATGAGCAGTTCTTC.